This record looks at one T cell receptor (beta chain) sequence and its context. What it recognizes is unknown. The CDR3 totals 14 residues. Germline CDR1 reads SGHTA; CDR2 reads FQGNSA. Trimming stripped 4 bases from V and 4 bases from J, with 12 bases between. The data belong to a study of chemoradiotherapy in HPV16-positive cancers. Overall study: Candidate HPV-specific T-cell clones and common TCR motifs came from functional assays in two HPV16-positive patients. Whole-study findings and limits: Candidate HPV-specific clones and E7-related TCR motifs grew in tumor during treatment. HPV-specific T cells were functionally defined from only a couple of HPV16-positive patients.

Samples were taken several times over chemoradiotherapy. Repertoires were generated with immunoSEQ multiplex PCR, while TCRdb's copy carries only in-frame clones and drops some. The table has 25,000 to 30,000 clones, around nine tenths seen once. The TCR comes from a human donor with HPV-associated anogenital cancer. The source was blood, collected from a patient who underwent chemoradiotherapy. The rearrangement links TRBV7-2 to TRBJ2-3, with D possibly TRBD1 on 5 matching bases. CDR3 region: CASSSRVEPDTQYF. The CDR3 nucleotides are TGTGCCAGCAGCTCCAGGGTCGAACCAGATACGCAGTATTTT.